This is a list of T cell receptor beta chains from one sample in a study of tumour-infiltrating T cells in Burkitt lymphoma. Using immunoSEQ multiplex PCR, the repertoire was profiled, and TCRdb retains in-frame clones only, with some absent. This sample carries around 17,000 clones, around four fifths of them seen once, and the ten largest clones take 2.1%. The sample consisted of tumor tissue. The receptors derive from a human donor with diffuse large B-cell lymphoma. Each CDR3 is given with its conserved first and last residue. The order of the fields is D gene, clone size, V gene, J gene, CDR3 protein, CDR3 DNA. D genes are given only for firm matches. The size of a clone is reported for some rows only, either as once, few or many, or as a class for expanded clones.

NA,NA,TRBV9,TRBJ1-6,CASSGKRDNSPLHF,TGTGCCAGCAGCGGGAAACGGGATAATTCACCCCTCCACTTT
TRBD1,NA,TRBV27,TRBJ2-2,CASSLQGAGGELFF,TGTGCCAGCAGTTTACAGGGGGCGGGCGGGGAGCTGTTTTTT
NA,NA,TRBV9,TRBJ1-2,CASSVGQFDGYTF,TGTGCCAGCAGCGTAGGACAGTTTGACGGCTACACCTTC
NA,NA,TRBV19,TRBJ1-1,CASTRSTEAFF,TGTGCCAGTACCCGGAGTACTGAAGCTTTCTTT
TRBD1,NA,TRBV27,TRBJ2-7,CASSGSGTGGNEQYF,TGTGCCAGCAGTGGATCCGGGACAGGGGGTAACGAGCAGTACTTC
TRBD1,NA,TRBV18,TRBJ2-1,CASSPPGQQKKEQFF,TGTGCCAGCTCACCGCCGGGACAGCAAAAGAAAGAGCAGTTCTTC
TRBD1,NA,TRBV7-2,TRBJ1-6,CASSSGTGNNSPLHF,TGTGCCAGCAGCTCCGGGACAGGGAATAATTCACCCCTCCACTTT
TRBD2,NA,TRBV5-6,TRBJ2-3,CASSLALAEYTDTQYF,TGTGCCAGCAGCTTGGCTCTAGCGGAATACACAGATACGCAGTATTTT
NA,NA,TRBV5-1,TRBJ2-6,CASSLDTGANVLTF,TGCGCCAGCAGCTTGGACACTGGGGCCAACGTCCTGACTTTC
NA,NA,TRBV18,TRBJ1-3,CASSPQGYGNTIYF,TGTGCCAGCTCACCACAGGGATACGGAAACACCATATATTTT
TRBD1,NA,TRBV5-1,TRBJ1-2,CASSLQTGGAGGYTF,TGCGCCAGCAGCTTACAGACAGGGGGCGCGGGTGGCTACACCTTC
NA,NA,TRBV15,TRBJ1-3,CATSRVLDFSGNTIYF,TGTGCCACCAGCAGAGTTTTGGACTTTTCTGGAAACACCATATATTTT
TRBD2,NA,TRBV6-5,TRBJ2-7,CASSYSLGAGVYEQYF,TGTGCCAGCAGTTACTCCTTAGGAGCGGGAGTCTACGAGCAGTACTTC
NA,once,TRBV2,TRBJ1-3,CASSDRASSGNTIYF,TGTGCCAGCAGTGACAGGGCGAGCTCTGGAAACACCATATATTTT
TRBD1,NA,TRBV6-1,TRBJ1-6,CASTRDREYNSPLHF,TGTGCTAGCACCCGGGACAGGGAATATAATTCACCCCTCCACTTT
NA,once,TRBV6-5,TRBJ2-7,CASSYSNEQYF,TGTGCCAGCAGTTACTCCAACGAGCAGTACTTC
TRBD1,NA,TRBV5-1,TRBJ1-1,CASRPTGTGSEAFF,TGCGCCAGCAGACCGACCGGGACAGGGTCTGAAGCTTTCTTT
NA,NA,TRBV18,TRBJ2-7,CASSPWPGENEQYF,TGTGCCAGCTCACCATGGCCGGGAGAGAACGAGCAGTACTTC
TRBD1,NA,TRBV5-1,TRBJ2-2,CASSPGTATGELFF,TGCGCCAGCAGCCCAGGGACAGCAACCGGGGAGCTGTTTTTT
NA,NA,TRBV15,TRBJ1-2,CATSRPDILYGYTF,TGTGCCACCAGCAGACCGGACATATTATATGGCTACACCTTC
TRBD1,few,TRBV14,TRBJ2-3,CASSQDYRTGVTDTQYF,TGTGCCAGCAGCCAAGATTATCGGACAGGGGTCACAGATACGCAGTATTTT
NA,once,TRBV5-6,TRBJ2-3,CASSLVGSTDTQYF,TGTGCCAGCAGCTTGGTGGGAAGCACAGATACGCAGTATTTT
NA,NA,TRBV7-8,TRBJ1-5,CASSLRQSSNQPQHF,TGTGCCAGCAGCTTACGACAGTCTAGCAATCAGCCCCAGCATTTT
TRBD1,NA,TRBV2,TRBJ1-4,CASSGGTGGGWPNEKLFF,TGTGCCAGCAGTGGAGGGACAGGGGGCGGATGGCCTAATGAAAAACTGTTTTTT
NA,NA,TRBV27,TRBJ1-1,CAIGGYDTEAFF,TGTGCCATCGGGGGATATGACACTGAAGCTTTCTTT
NA,NA,TRBV14,TRBJ2-6,CASSQAGVLSGANVLTF,TGTGCCAGCAGCCAAGCGGGAGTGCTCTCTGGGGCCAACGTCCTGACTTTC
NA,once,TRBV12-5,TRBJ2-7,CASGLVVGTGIYEQYF,TGTGCTAGTGGTTTGGTAGTAGGAACAGGGATCTACGAGCAGTACTTC
TRBD2,NA,TRBV27,TRBJ2-7,CASSLVRGAYEQYF,TGTGCCAGCAGTTTGGTACGGGGGGCCTACGAGCAGTACTTC
NA,NA,TRBV29-1,TRBJ1-2,CSVSGTQSNYGYTF,TGCAGCGTTTCCGGGACGCAATCTAACTATGGCTACACCTTC
NA,few,TRBV7-6,TRBJ1-1,CASSLESNTEAFF,TGTGCCAGCAGCTTAGAGTCGAACACTGAAGCTTTCTTT
NA,NA,TRBV7-6,TRBJ2-5,CASSLAGGLEETQYF,TGTGCCAGCAGCTTAGCCGGCGGGCTCGAAGAGACCCAGTACTTC
TRBD1,NA,TRBV9,TRBJ1-2,CASSAGGTGGRYGYTF,TGTGCCAGCAGCGCTGGGGGGACAGGGGGCCGGTATGGCTACACCTTC
TRBD1,NA,TRBV5-8,TRBJ2-3,CASSLRGGLTDTQYF,TGTGCCAGCAGCTTGAGAGGGGGCTTGACAGATACGCAGTATTTT
TRBD1,NA,TRBV2,TRBJ1-1,CASSHLGQGDAFF,TGTGCCAGCAGCCACTTGGGACAGGGGGACGCTTTCTTT
TRBD2,NA,TRBV5-1,TRBJ2-1,CASTLGTSGRGSNEQFF,TGCGCCAGCACCTTGGGTACTAGCGGGAGAGGGAGCAATGAGCAGTTCTTC
NA,NA,TRBV5-1,TRBJ2-3,CASTLGGQLSTDTQYF,TGCGCCAGCACCTTGGGGGGACAGCTCAGCACAGATACGCAGTATTTT
TRBD2,NA,TRBV19,TRBJ2-1,CASSIPEGSGTYYNEQFF,TGTGCCAGTAGTATACCTGAGGGTAGCGGGACCTATTACAATGAGCAGTTCTTC
NA,NA,TRBV9,TRBJ2-5,CASSVDAGGQETQYF,TGTGCCAGCAGCGTAGATGCAGGAGGGCAAGAGACCCAGTACTTC
TRBD1,NA,TRBV9,TRBJ2-5,CASTLWDSPQETQYF,TGTGCCAGCACTCTCTGGGACAGTCCTCAAGAGACCCAGTACTTC
TRBD1,NA,TRBV5-4,TRBJ1-1,CASSVPTGENTEAFF,TGTGCCAGCAGCGTGCCGACAGGGGAGAACACTGAAGCTTTCTTT